The T cell receptor beta chain described here comes from a study of shared clonotypes between healthy human individuals. Details on this clone: No antigen is known for it.

The CDR3 covers 14 residues. Looked up from germline, CDR1 is MNHNS and CDR2 is SASEGT. V gave up 6 bases and J gave up 6 bases; unmatched junction bases: 6. Donation came from healthy HIV-negative adults that had no recent acute infections or vaccinations. The study separated CD4+ cells into CD45RA+ naive and CD45RA-negative memory subsets. Study-wide points: Richness estimates generally favored naive over memory subsets.

Deep-level assay runs were performed. The repertoire was sequenced with immunoSEQ multiplex PCR; TCRdb's copy has only in-frame clones and lacks some. The sample holds around 2.3 million clones, roughly 95% seen once. Sequencing was performed on naive CD4+ T cells sorted from blood. Subset specified: CD45RA+ positively selected. This sequence joins TRBV6-1 and TRBJ1-5; 9 bases are shared with TRBD1. The receptor was isolated from a man between 18 and 35 years old in good health. The CDR3 DNA reads TGTGCCAGCAGCGATACAGGGGGCGGTCAGCCCCAGCATTTT. The encoded protein is CASSDTGGGQPQHF.